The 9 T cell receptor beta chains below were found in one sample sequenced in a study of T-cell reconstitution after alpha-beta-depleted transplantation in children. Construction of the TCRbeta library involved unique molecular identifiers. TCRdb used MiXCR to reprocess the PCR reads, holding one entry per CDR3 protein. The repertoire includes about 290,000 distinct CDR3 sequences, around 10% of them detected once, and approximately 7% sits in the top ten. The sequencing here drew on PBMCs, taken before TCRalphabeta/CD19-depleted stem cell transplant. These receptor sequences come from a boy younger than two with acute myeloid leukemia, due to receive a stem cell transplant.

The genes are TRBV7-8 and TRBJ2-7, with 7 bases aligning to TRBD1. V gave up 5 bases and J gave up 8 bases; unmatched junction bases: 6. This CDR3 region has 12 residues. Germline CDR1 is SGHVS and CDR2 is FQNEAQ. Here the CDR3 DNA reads TGTGCCAGCAGCCAAGGCAGGGGGAAGCAGTACTTC. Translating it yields CASSQGRGKQYF.

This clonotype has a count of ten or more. The CDR3 region has the DNA TGTGCCAGCAGCCCACCAGGGTGGTTGAGGACCGGGGAGCTGTTTTTT. Protein: CASSPPGWLRTGELFF. The genes are TRBV14 and TRBJ2-2; TRBD1 is a possible D gene (5 bases). There are 16 residues in the CDR3. CDR1 is SGHDN, CDR2 FVKESK, per germline. V gave up 4 bases and J gave up 5 bases, with 17 bases separating them.

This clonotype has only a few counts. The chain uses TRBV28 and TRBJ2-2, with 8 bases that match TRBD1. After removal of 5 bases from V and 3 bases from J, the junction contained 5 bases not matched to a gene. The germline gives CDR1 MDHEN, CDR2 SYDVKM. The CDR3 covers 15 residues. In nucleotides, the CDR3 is TGTGCCAGCAGTCAGGACAGGGACTACACCGGGGAGCTGTTTTTT. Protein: CASSQDRDYTGELFF.

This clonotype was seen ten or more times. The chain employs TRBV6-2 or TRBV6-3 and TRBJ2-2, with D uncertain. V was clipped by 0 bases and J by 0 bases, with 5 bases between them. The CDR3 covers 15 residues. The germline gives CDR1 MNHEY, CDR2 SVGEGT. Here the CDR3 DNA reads TGTGCCAGCAGTTACTCGATTCCGAACACCGGGGAGCTGTTTTTT. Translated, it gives CASSYSIPNTGELFF.

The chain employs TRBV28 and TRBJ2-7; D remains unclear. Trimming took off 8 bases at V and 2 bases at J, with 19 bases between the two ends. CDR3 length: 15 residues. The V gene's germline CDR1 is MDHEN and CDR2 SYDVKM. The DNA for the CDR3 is TGTGCCAGCCTCTCGGTGGGTACCTTCACCTACGAGCAGTACTTC. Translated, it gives CASLSVGTFTYEQYF.

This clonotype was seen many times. The CDR3 sequence: CATSRPYGLAGPHYEQYF. As DNA, the CDR3 is TGTGCCACCAGCAGACCTTACGGACTAGCGGGACCCCACTACGAGCAGTACTTC. This chain connects TRBV15 to TRBJ2-7; 12 bases line up with TRBD2. V lost 2 bases to trimming and J lost 3 bases; unmatched junction nucleotides: 11. Per the germline V gene, CDR1 is LNHNV and CDR2 is YYDKDF (reference sequence). This CDR3 is built from 18 residues.

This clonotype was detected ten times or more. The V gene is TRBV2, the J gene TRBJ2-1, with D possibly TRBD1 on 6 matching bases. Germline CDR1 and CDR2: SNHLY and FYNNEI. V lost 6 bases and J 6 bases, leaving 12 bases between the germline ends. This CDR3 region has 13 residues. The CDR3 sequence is CASSRTGFNEQFF. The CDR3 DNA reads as TGTGCCAGCAGCCGCACAGGGTTCAATGAGCAGTTCTTC.

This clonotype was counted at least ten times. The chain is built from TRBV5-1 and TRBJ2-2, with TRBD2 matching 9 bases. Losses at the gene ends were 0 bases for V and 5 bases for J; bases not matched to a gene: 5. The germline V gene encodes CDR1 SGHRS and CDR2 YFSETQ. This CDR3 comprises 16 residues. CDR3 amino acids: CASSLELAGRTGELFF. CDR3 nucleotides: TGCGCCAGCAGCTTGGAGCTAGCGGGGAGGACCGGGGAGCTGTTTTTT.

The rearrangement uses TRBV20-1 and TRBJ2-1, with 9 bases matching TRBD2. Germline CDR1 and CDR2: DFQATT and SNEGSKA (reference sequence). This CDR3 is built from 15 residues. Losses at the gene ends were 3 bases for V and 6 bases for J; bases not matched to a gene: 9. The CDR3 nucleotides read TGCAGTGCTAGCGGTACTAGCGGGCACCCCAATGAGCAGTTCTTC. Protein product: CSASGTSGHPNEQFF.